The T cell receptor (beta chain) described here comes from a study of T cells in localized non-small cell lung cancer. Study observations and caveats: The study sequenced only one region of the tumor. As a result, intratumor heterogeneity could not be excluded and remains possible. Adjacent uninvolved lung tissue had the highest T cell clonality, exceeding tumor. A median of around 60 clones ranked among the top 100 in tumor appeared in adjacent lung. Higher blood T cell density tracked longer overall survival.

On this clone itself: Its antigen remains unknown.

The germline V and J ends were trimmed by 5 bases and 1 base, with 5 bases remaining between them. Germline lookup yields CDR1 LNHDA and CDR2 SQIVND (reference sequence). The CDR3 is 12 amino acids. The repertoire was sequenced with immunoSEQ multiplex PCR; TCRdb's copy has only in-frame clones and lacks some. This sample carries around 40,000 clones, around 85% of them seen once, and the ten largest clones take 5.5% to 6.5%. The rearrangement joins TRBV19 to TRBJ1-1; no reliable D call. Sequenced here: peripheral blood, sampled before any cancer treatment. This sequence originates from a man between 40 and 69 years old with stage I lung adenocarcinoma. The CDR3 protein is CASSYKNTEAFF. The CDR3 coding sequence is TGTGCCAGTAGTTACAAGAACACTGAAGCTTTCTTT.